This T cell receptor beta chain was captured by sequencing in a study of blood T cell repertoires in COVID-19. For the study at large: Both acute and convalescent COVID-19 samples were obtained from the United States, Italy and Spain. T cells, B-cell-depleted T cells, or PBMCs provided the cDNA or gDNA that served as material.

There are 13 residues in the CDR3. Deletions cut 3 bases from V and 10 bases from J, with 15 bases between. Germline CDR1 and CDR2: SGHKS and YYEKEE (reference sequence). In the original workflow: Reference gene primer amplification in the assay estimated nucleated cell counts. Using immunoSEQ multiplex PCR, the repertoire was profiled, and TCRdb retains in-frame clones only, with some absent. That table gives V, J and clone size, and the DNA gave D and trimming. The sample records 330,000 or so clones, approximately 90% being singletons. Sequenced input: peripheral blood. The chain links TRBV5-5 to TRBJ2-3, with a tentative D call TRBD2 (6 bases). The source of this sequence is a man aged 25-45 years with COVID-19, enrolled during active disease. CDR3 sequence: CASSWDLADPQYF. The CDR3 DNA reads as TGTGCCAGCAGCTGGGACTTAGCGGACCCGCAGTATTTT. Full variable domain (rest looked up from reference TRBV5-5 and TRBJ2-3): DAGVTQSPTHLIKTRGQQVTLRCSPISGHKSVSWYQQVLGQGPQFIFQYYEKEERGRGNFPDRFSARQFPNYSSELNVNALLLGDSALYLCASSWDLADPQYFGPGTRLTVL.